This T cell receptor beta chain is drawn from a study of T cell responses to AZD1222 COVID-19 vaccine. The study, taken as a whole, reports: Repertoires were sampled only after the peak T cell response. Just a handful of AZD1222 recipients were seropositive at baseline. Spike-specific TCR breadth and depth grew following two AZD1222 doses.

The CDR3 loop spans 15 amino acids. Per the germline V gene, CDR1 is LNHDA and CDR2 is SQIVND (reference sequence). V lost 3 bases, J lost 7 bases, and 17 bases lay in between. Only in-frame clones appear in the TCRdb table, and some are missing; sequencing was by immunoSEQ multiplex PCR. Of approximately 130,000 clones listed, nearly 90% are singletons. A word on this clone: Its target is unknown.

The clonotype comes from an adult who received the AZD1222 COVID-19 vaccine. The chain has TRBV19 and TRBJ2-3; D might be TRBD2 (5 bases). Sequenced here: peripheral blood, sampled 28 days after the second AZD1222 dose. The DNA for the CDR3 is TGTGCCAGTAGTATCGGTGCGGAGTCCGGGAATACGCAGTATTTT. As protein: CASSIGAESGNTQYF.